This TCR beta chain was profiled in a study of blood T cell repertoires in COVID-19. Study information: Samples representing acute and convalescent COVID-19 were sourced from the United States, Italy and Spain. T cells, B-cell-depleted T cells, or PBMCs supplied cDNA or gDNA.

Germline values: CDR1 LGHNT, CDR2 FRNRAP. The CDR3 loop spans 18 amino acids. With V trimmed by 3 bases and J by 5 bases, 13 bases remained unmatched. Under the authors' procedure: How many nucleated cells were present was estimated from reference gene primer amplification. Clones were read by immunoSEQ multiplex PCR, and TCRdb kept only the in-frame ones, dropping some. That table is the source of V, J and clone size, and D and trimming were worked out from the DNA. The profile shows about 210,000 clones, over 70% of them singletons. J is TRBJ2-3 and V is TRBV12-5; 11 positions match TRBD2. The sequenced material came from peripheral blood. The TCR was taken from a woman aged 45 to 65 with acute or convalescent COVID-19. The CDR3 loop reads CASGFLTGASGRRDTQYF. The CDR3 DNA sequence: TGTGCTAGTGGTTTTCTGACGGGGGCTAGCGGGAGGAGAGATACGCAGTATTTT.